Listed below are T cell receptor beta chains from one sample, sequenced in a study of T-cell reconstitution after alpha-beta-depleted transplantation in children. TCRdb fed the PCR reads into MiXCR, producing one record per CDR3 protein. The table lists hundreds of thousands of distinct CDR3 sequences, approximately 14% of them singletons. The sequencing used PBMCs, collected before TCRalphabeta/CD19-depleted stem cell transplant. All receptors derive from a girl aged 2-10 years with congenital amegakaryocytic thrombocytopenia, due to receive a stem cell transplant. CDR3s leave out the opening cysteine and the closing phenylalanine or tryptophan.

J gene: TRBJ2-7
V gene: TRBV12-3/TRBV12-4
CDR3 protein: ASSLARLVSEQY

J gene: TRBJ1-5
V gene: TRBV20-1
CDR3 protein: SAQGEVGQPQH

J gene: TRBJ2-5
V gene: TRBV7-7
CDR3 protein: ACGQTKETQY

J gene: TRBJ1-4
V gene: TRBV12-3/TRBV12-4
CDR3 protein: ASSFSVNEKLF

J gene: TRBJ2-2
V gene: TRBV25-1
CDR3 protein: ASSHQGTGELF

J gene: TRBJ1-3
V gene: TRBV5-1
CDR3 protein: ASSPSSGNTIY

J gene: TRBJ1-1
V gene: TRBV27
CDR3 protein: ASSLWARSNTEAF

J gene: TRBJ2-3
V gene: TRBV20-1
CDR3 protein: SARDPPFVSTDTQY

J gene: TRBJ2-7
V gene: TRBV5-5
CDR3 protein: ASSLAEDTATYEQY

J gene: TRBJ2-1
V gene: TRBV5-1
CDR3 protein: ASSLGLAGGEQF

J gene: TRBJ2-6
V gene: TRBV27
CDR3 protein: ASSLTAAGANVLT

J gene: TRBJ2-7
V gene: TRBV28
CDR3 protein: ASSSPPGLSYEQY

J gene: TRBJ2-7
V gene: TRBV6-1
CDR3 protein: ASNPINTGHSYEQY

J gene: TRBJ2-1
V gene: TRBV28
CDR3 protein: ASSLRTSSYNEQF

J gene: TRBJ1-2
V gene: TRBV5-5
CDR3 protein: ASSAPTGMGYT

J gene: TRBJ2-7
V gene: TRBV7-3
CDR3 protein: ASSLQAGASYEQY

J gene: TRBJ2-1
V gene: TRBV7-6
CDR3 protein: ASSLRGSSSYNEQF

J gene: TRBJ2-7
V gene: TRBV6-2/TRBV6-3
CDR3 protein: ASSYDPGRSYEQY

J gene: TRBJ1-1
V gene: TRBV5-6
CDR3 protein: ASSSSGGLSNTEAF

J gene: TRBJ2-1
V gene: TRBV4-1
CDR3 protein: ASSHSLGTSGKIRPTPSYNEQF

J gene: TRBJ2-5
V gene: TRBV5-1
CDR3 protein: ASSTTSGINSQETQY

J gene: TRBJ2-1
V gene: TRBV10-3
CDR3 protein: AISEVASFYNEQF

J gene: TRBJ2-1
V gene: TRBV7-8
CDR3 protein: ASSLKRGLGNEQF

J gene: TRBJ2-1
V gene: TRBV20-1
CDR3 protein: SAREAREGLYNEQF

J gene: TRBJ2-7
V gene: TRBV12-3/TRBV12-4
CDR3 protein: ASSLASVVWNEQY

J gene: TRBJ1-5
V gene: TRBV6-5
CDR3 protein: ASSYSRANQPQH

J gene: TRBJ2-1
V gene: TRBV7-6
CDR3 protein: ASSLVKREGRGSNEQF

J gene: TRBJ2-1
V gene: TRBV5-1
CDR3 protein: ASSWTTSGEYNEQF

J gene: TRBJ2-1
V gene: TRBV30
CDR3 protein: AWSYGSGDEQF

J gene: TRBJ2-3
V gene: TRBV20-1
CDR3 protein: SARGGGKGDTQY

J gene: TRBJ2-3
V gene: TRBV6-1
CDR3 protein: ASSRQGAYTDTQY

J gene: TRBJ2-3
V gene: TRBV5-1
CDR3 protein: ASSLALGGQGRTDTQY

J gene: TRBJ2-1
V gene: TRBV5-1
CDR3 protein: ASSLVTLAGGPAYNEQF

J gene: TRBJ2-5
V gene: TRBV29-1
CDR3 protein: SVERDFPQETQY

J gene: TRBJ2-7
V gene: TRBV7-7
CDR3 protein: ASSLGSGRVGEQY

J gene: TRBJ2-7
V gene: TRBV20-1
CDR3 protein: SATLGAYEQY

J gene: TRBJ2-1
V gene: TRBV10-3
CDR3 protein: AISDILTRSGPEQF

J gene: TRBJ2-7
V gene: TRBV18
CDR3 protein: ASSNDRLSYEQY

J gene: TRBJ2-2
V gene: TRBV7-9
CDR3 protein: ASRTSGRFDGELF

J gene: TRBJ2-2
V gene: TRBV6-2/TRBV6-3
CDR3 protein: ASRHQGPGELF

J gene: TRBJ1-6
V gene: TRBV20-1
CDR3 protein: SASTRVGSPLH

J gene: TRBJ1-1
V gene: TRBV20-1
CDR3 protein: SAATSNRGEAF

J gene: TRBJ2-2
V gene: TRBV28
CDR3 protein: ASSPQTSGGTGELF

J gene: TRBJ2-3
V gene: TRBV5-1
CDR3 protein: ASSLEGGTDTQY

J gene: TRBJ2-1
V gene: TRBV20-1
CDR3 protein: SARGDGRFYNEQF